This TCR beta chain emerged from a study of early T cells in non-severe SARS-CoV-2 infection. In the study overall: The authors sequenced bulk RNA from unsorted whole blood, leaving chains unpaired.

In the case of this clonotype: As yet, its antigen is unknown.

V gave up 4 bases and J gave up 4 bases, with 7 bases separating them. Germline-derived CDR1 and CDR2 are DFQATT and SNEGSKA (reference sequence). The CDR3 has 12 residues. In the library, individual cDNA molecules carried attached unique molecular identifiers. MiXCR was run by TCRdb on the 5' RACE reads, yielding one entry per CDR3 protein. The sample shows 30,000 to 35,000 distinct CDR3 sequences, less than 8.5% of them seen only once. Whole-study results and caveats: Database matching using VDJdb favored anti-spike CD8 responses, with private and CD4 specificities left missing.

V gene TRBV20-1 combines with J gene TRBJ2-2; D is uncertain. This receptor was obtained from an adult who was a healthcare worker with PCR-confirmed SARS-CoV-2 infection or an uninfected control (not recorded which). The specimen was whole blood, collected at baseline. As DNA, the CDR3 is TGCAGTGCTAAATCAATCACCGGGGAGCTGTTTTTT. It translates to CSAKSITGELFF.